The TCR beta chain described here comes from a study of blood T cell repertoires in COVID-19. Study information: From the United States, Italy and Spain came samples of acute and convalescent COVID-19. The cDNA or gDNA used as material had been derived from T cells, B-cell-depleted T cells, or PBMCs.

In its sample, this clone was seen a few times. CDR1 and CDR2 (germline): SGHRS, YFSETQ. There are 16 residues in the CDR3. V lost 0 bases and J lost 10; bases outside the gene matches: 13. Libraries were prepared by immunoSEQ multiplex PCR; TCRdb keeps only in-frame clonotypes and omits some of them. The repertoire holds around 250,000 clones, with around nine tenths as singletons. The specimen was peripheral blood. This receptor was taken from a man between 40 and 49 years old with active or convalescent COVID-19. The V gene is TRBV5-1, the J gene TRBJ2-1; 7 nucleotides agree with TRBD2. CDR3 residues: CASSLAGEGGITEQFF. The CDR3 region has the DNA TGCGCCAGCAGCTTGGCCGGGGAGGGTGGGATTACCGAGCAGTTCTTC.